Presented here are 15 T cell receptor beta chains from one specimen sequenced in a study of shared clonotypes between healthy human individuals. CD45RO-negative CD8 cells positively selected for CCR7 made up the naive population, which excluded terminally differentiated effector memory CD45RA+ cells. Sequencing used immunoSEQ multiplex PCR; TCRdb keeps in-frame clones, though not all of them. The data hold millions of clones, with under 95% observed a single time. The sequencing input was naive CD8+ T cells from PBMCs. The origin of the receptors is a man aged 18 to 30 in good health. Some clones in this sample may be carry-over from other donors' samples.

The chain combines TRBV9 with TRBJ2-5; either TRBD1 or TRBD2 may supply D (5 bases each). Trimming took off 4 bases at V and 5 bases at J, with 12 bases between the two ends. Germline V CDR1 and CDR2: SGDLS, YYNGEE. The CDR3 consists of 13 residues. CDR3 coding DNA: TGTGCCAGCAGCACCGAGGGGTGGGAGACCCAGTACTTC. Encoded protein: CASSTEGWETQYF.

The J gene is TRBJ1-2, the V gene TRBV28; unclear D gene. The germline CDR1 and CDR2 sequences are MDHEN and SYDVKM. Trimming removed 6 bases from V and 4 bases from J, with 15 bases in between. This CDR3 spans 14 amino acids. CDR3 in DNA: TGTGCCAGCAGACAACCGAGGGATCTCTATGGCTACACCTTC. This gives the protein CASRQPRDLYGYTF.

The V gene is TRBV27, the J gene TRBJ2-2; D is perhaps TRBD2 (6 bases). The CDR3 has 15 amino acids. Trimming took 5 bases from V and 8 from J, leaving 18 bases between them. Germline V gene data show CDR1 as MNHEY and CDR2 as SMNVEV (reference sequence). DNA of the CDR3: TGTGCCAGCAGTGTGTACGGGGGAACCAGGGGGGAGCTGTTTTTT. Translated: CASSVYGGTRGELFF.

The genes are TRBV11-2 and TRBJ2-1, with 10 bases identical to TRBD2. The CDR3 consists of 16 residues. The J segment lost 5 bases and the V segment lost 4 bases, leaving 8 bases of the junction unmatched. Germline loops: CDR1 SGHAT, CDR2 FQNNGV. The CDR3 spells CASSSGLAALNNEQFF. Here the CDR3 DNA reads TGTGCCAGCAGCTCTGGACTAGCGGCCTTGAACAATGAGCAGTTCTTC.

The V and J genes are TRBV30 and TRBJ2-7, with D perhaps matching TRBD1 or TRBD2 (5 bases each). Trimming removed 0 bases at V and 5 bases at J, with 17 bases between. CDR3 length equals 15 residues. Germline V gene sequence: CDR1 GTSNPN, CDR2 SVGIG (reference sequence). The CDR3 loop is CAWSVLPGTGDEQYF. For the CDR3, the DNA is TGTGCCTGGAGTGTACTCCCGGGAACAGGTGACGAGCAGTACTTC.

The J gene is TRBJ2-6, the V gene TRBV27; D perhaps matches TRBD1 (5 bases). The CDR3 covers 15 residues. V was shortened by 5 bases and J by 4 bases, with 12 bases between the two germline ends. CDR1 MNHEY and CDR2 SMNVEV come from the germline V gene (reference sequence). The CDR3 DNA reads TGTGCCAGCAGTGAAAGGGGATCCGGGGCCAACGTCCTGACTTTC. Translation: CASSERGSGANVLTF.

The V and J genes are TRBV4-1 and TRBJ1-4; D uncertain. V lost 0 bases, J lost 8 bases, and 7 bases lay in between. Germline-derived CDR1 and CDR2 are MGHRA and YSYEKL. The CDR3 totals 13 residues. CDR3 bases: TGCGCCAGCAGCCAAGATTCGAGGGAAAAACTGTTTTTT. Translation gives CASSQDSREKLFF.

The V and J genes are TRBV2 and TRBJ2-5, with 7 bases identical to TRBD1. Unmatched junction bases numbered 20, after V lost 5 bases and J lost 5 bases. CDR1 is SNHLY and CDR2 is FYNNEI in the germline V gene. The CDR3 spans 18 residues. The CDR3 sequence is CASSTPQGVYGWPETQYF. The DNA for the CDR3 is TGTGCCAGCAGTACTCCCCAGGGGGTTTATGGGTGGCCGGAGACCCAGTACTTC.

The rearrangement links TRBV9 to TRBJ2-7, with 7 bases fitting TRBD2. Trimming at V came to 4 bases and at J to 0 bases, leaving 4 bases not matched to a gene. CDR3 length equals 14 residues. Germline CDR1 SGDLS, CDR2 YYNGEE. Here the CDR3 reads CASSTGGSSYEQYF. The DNA of the CDR3 is TGTGCCAGCAGCACGGGGGGAAGCTCCTACGAGCAGTACTTC. Complete variable domain (other parts from reference TRBV9 and TRBJ2-7): DSGVTQTPKHLITATGQRVTLRCSPRSGDLSVYWYQQSLDQGLQFLIQYYNGEERAKGNILERFSAQQFPDLHSELNLSSLELGDSALYFCASSTGGSSYEQYFGPGTRLTVT.

A remark on this clone: The junction departs from germline at one end; a sequencing error may be responsible. This chain links TRBV5-1 with TRBJ2-7, with TRBD2 identical over 9 bases. This CDR3 spans 12 amino acids. Germline lookup yields CDR1 SGHRS and CDR2 YFSETQ. The CDR3 region has the DNA TGCGCCAGCGGCTTAGCGGGAGCGGAGCAGTACTTC. It is translated as CASGLAGAEQYF.

The rearrangement uses TRBV27 and TRBJ2-7; D call uncertain. This CDR3 region has 13 residues. Germline lookup yields CDR1 MNHEY and CDR2 SMNVEV (reference sequence). Trimming took off 0 bases at V and 7 bases at J, with 10 bases between the two ends. The DNA for the CDR3 is TGTGCCAGCAGTTTATCGTTTAGAGGAGAGCAGTACTTC. This gives the protein CASSLSFRGEQYF.

The V call is TRBV18, the J call TRBJ1-1; TRBD1 agrees at 9 bases. Germline values: CDR1 KGHSH, CDR2 LQKENI. The CDR3 runs to 17 residues. J lost 1 base, V lost 2 bases, and 8 bases had no gene match. CDR3 coding DNA: TGTGCCAGCTCACCAGGACAATGGGACAGGGCGAACACTGAAGCTTTCTTT. It translates to CASSPGQWDRANTEAFF. Together with reference TRBV18 and TRBJ1-1, the CDR3 gives the full variable domain: NAGVMQNPRHLVRRRGQEARLRCSPMKGHSHVYWYRQLPEEGLKFMVYLQKENIIDESGMPKERFSAEFPKEGPSILRIQQVVRGDSAAYFCASSPGQWDRANTEAFFGQGTRLTVV.

V usage is TRBV2 and J usage is TRBJ2-7, with 8 positions matching TRBD1. This CDR3 region has 14 residues. Germline assignment: CDR1 SNHLY and CDR2 FYNNEI. V lost 8 bases, J lost 4 bases, and 10 bases stayed unmatched. The CDR3 coding sequence is TGTGCCAGCGGGCCCGGGGACAGGAATTACGAGCAGTACTTC. Amino acids: CASGPGDRNYEQYF.

This chain links TRBV6-5 with TRBJ2-7; TRBD2 aligns across 7 bases. Germline V gives CDR1 MNHEY, CDR2 SVGAGI. The CDR3 loop spans 14 amino acids. V lost 5 bases and J lost 3; bases outside the gene matches: 7. The CDR3 sequence: CASSSWTRGYEQYF. The CDR3 region has the DNA TGTGCCAGCAGTAGTTGGACTAGAGGCTACGAGCAGTACTTC.

The rearrangement uses TRBV27 and TRBJ1-1, with TRBD1 matching 7 bases. After removal of 5 bases from V and 7 bases from J, the junction contained 7 bases not matched to a gene. The CDR3 covers 13 residues. Germline values: CDR1 MNHEY, CDR2 SMNVEV (reference sequence). CDR3 bases: TGTGCCAGCAGTCCACAGGGGACAGTTGAAGCTTTCTTT. It codes for CASSPQGTVEAFF.